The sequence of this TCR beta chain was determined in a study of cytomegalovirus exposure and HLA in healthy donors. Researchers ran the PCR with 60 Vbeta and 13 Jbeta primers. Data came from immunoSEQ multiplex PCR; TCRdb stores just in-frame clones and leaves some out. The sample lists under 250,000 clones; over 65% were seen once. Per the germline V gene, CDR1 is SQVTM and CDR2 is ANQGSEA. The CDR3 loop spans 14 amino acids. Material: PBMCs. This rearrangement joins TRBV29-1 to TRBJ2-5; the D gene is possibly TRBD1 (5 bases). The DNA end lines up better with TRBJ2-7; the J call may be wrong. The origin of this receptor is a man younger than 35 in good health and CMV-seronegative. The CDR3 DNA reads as TGCAGCGTTGGTAGGGGTCATTCTCCCTACGAGCAGTACTTC. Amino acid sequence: CSVGRGHSPYEQYF.